This is a list of T cell receptor beta chains from one sample in a study of blood T cell repertoires in COVID-19. Some clones are missing from TCRdb's copy, which holds only in-frame ones; the method was immunoSEQ multiplex PCR. The table shows 100,000 to 120,000 clones, with 70% to 85% occurring only once. Sequencing was carried out using peripheral blood. Source of these receptors: a woman aged 40-49 years with acute or convalescent COVID-19. The CDR3 runs from the conserved cysteine through the conserved F or W. Fields, in order: clone size, J gene, D gene, V gene, CDR3 protein, CDR3 DNA. The D gene is left open where the match is weak. Rows give clone size only sometimes, using once, few, many, or a class for an expanded clone.

- TRBJ1-2 TRBD1 TRBV3-1/TRBV3-2 CASSPGTGLGYGYTF TGTGCCAGCAGCCCCGGGACAGGGTTAGGCTATGGCTACACCTTC
once TRBJ1-2 - TRBV29-1 CSVEKGFSGGYTF TGCAGCGTTGAGAAGGGATTCTCGGGAGGCTACACCTTC
- TRBJ2-7 - TRBV5-5 CASSAPGQPTPYEQYF TGTGCCAGCAGCGCTCCGGGACAACCAACCCCCTACGAGCAGTACTTC
- TRBJ1-6 - TRBV13 CASSSNRWGNSPLHF TGTGCCAGCAGCAGCAACAGGTGGGGAAATTCACCCCTCCACTTT
- TRBJ1-1 TRBD1 TRBV7-2 CASSWPDRGRTEAFF TGTGCCAGCAGCTGGCCAGACAGGGGAAGAACTGAAGCTTTCTTT
- TRBJ2-5 - TRBV6-2/TRBV6-3 CASSGQLDETQYF TGTGCCAGCAGTGGACAGTTAGACGAGACCCAGTACTTC
- TRBJ2-2 TRBD2 TRBV2 CASSDQRGGPTGELFF TGTGCCAGCAGTGATCAACGGGGGGGCCCCACCGGGGAGCTGTTTTTT
- TRBJ2-3 TRBD2 TRBV6-2/TRBV6-3 CASSYRPHSGVRTDTQYF TGTGCCAGCAGTTACCGCCCCCATAGCGGGGTGAGAACAGATACGCAGTATTTT
few TRBJ2-3 TRBD1 TRBV6-5 CASSKGASTDTQYF TGTGCCAGCAGTAAGGGGGCGAGCACAGATACGCAGTATTTT
- TRBJ2-2 TRBD2 TRBV5-4 CASSLDGLAGGQTGELFF TGTGCCAGCAGCTTGGATGGGCTAGCGGGGGGGCAAACCGGGGAGCTGTTTTTT
- TRBJ2-2 TRBD2 TRBV6-2/TRBV6-3 CASSNGRLAGNTGELFF TGTGCCAGCAGCAACGGGAGGCTAGCGGGAAACACCGGGGAGCTGTTTTTT
- TRBJ1-5 - TRBV28 CASSPVSGDQPQHF TGTGCCAGCAGCCCCGTGTCAGGGGATCAGCCCCAGCATTTT
few TRBJ1-1 - TRBV3-1/TRBV3-2 CASSQGGFRAFF TGTGCCAGCAGCCAAGGCGGGTTTAGAGCTTTCTTT
- TRBJ1-2 TRBD1 TRBV28 CASSETRTGGYDYTF TGTGCCAGCAGTGAAACTCGGACAGGGGGTTATGACTACACCTTC
- TRBJ1-3 - TRBV20-1 CSASSLSGNTIYF TGCAGTGCTAGTTCACTCTCTGGAAACACCATATATTTT
once TRBJ1-2 TRBD1 TRBV20-1 CSASSGPGQAKNGYTF TGCAGTGCTAGTAGCGGACCGGGACAGGCGAAGAATGGCTACACCTTC
- TRBJ2-2 - TRBV5-1 CASRQNTGELFF TGCGCCAGCAGACAGAACACCGGGGAGCTGTTTTTT
- TRBJ1-1 - TRBV4-3 CASSQDGQLQTEAFF TGCGCCAGCAGCCAAGATGGGCAGCTCCAGACTGAAGCTTTCTTT
many TRBJ1-3 - TRBV4-1 CASSQLGLYGNTIYF TGCGCCAGCAGCCAACTAGGATTATACGGAAACACCATATATTTT
few TRBJ2-7 TRBD2 TRBV6-5 CASRLLAGGEQYF TGTGCCAGCAGGCTTTTAGCGGGGGGGGAGCAGTACTTC
- TRBJ2-5 - TRBV14 CASSQVRGTQYF TGTGCCAGCAGCCAAGTCCGGGGAACCCAGTACTTC
few TRBJ1-1 - TRBV5-3 CARFRLGREVRWNTEAFF TGTGCCAGGTTTAGGTTGGGCAGGGAGGTCAGGTGGAACACTGAAGCTTTCTTT
- TRBJ1-2 - TRBV4-2 CASSQETRGGYTF TGTGCCAGCAGCCAAGAGACCAGGGGAGGCTACACCTTC
- TRBJ2-5 TRBD1 TRBV30 CAWTRTGVETQYF TGTGCCTGGACCCGGACAGGGGTCGAGACCCAGTACTTC
few TRBJ2-2 - TRBV5-1 CASSLSNSVGELFF TGCGCCAGCAGCTTGAGTAATTCGGTAGGGGAGCTGTTTTTT